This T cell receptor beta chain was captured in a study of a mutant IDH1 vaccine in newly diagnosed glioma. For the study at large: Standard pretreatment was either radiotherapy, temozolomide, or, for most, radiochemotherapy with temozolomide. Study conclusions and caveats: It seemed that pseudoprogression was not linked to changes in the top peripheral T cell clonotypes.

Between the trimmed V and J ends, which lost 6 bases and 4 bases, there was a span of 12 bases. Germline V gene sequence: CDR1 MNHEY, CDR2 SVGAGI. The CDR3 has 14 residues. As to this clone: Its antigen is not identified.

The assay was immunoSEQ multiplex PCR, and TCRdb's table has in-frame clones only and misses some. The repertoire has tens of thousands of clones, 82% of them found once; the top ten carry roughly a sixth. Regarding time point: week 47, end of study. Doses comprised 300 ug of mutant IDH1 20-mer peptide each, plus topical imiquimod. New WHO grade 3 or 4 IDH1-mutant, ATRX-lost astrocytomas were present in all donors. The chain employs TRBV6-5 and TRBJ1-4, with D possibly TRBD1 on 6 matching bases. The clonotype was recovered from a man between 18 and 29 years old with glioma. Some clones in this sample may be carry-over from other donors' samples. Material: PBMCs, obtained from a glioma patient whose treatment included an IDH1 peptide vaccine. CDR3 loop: CASRTDRLNEKLFF. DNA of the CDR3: TGTGCCAGCAGGACTGACAGGCTTAATGAAAAACTGTTTTTT.